This TCR beta chain was recovered during a study of control samples from healthy donors and cancer patients. The germline gives CDR1 KGHSH, CDR2 LQKENI. The CDR3 runs to 15 residues. Deletions cut 7 bases from V and 3 bases from J, with 15 bases between. TCRdb keeps only in-frame clones here, not all; method: immunoSEQ multiplex PCR. The sample records 100,000 to 150,000 clones, about 93% being singletons. A few counts support this clone. The chain has TRBV18 and TRBJ2-2; D is possibly TRBD1 or TRBD2 (5 bases each). The clonotype was recovered from a man in his fifties with head and neck cancer. The sample was PBMCs. CDR3 residues: CASLPGTIDTGELFF. The CDR3 DNA is TGTGCCAGCTTACCGGGGACCATCGACACCGGGGAGCTGTTTTTT.